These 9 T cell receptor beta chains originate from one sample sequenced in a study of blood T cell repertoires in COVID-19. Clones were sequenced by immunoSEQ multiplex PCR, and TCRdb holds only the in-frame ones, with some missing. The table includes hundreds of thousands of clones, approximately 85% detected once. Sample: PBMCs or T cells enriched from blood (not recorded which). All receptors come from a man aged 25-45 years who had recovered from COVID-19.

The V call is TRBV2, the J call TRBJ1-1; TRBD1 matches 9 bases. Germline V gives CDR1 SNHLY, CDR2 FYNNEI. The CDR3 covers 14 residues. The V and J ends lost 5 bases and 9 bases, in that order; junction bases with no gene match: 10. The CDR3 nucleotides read TGTGCCAGCAGTAGGGGTAGCGGACAGGGGAAAGCTTTCTTT. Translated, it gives CASSRGSGQGKAFF.

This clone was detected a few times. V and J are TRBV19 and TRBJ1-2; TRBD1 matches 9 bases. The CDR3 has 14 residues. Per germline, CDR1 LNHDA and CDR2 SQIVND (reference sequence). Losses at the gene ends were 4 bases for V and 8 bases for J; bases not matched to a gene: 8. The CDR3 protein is CASSRGTGLDGYTF. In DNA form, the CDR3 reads TGTGCCAGTAGTAGGGGGACAGGGTTGGACGGCTACACCTTC.

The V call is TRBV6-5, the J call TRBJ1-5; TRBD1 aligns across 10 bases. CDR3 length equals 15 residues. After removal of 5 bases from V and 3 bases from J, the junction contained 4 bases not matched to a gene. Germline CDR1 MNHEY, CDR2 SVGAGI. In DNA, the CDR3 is TGTGCCAGCAGTATTGGGACAGGGGCCAATCAGCCCCAGCATTTT. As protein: CASSIGTGANQPQHF.

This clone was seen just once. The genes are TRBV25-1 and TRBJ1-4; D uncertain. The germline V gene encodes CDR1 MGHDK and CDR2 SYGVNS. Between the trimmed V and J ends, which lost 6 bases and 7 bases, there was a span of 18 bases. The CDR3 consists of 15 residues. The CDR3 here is CASSPVNYGTEKLFF. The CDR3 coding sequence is TGTGCCAGCAGCCCCGTCAACTACGGTACTGAAAAACTGTTTTTT. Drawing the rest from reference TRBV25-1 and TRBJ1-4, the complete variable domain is EADIYQTPRYLVIGTGKKITLECSQTMGHDKMYWYQQDPGMELHLIHYSYGVNSTEKGDLSSESTVSRIRTEHFPLTLESARPSHTSQYLCASSPVNYGTEKLFFGSGTQLSVL.

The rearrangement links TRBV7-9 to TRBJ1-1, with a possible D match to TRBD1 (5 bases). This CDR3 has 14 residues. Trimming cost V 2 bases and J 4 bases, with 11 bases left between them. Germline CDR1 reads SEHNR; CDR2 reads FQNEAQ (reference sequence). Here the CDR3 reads CASSLWEGPTEAFF. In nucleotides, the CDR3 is TGTGCCAGCAGCTTATGGGAGGGACCCACTGAAGCTTTCTTT.

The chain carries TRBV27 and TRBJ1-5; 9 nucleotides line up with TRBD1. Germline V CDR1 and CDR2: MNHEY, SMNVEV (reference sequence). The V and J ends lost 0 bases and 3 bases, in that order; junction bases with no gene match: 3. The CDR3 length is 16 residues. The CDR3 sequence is CASSLSGTGFNQPQHF. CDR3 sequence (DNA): TGTGCCAGCAGTTTATCTGGGACAGGGTTCAATCAGCCCCAGCATTTT.

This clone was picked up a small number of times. The CDR3 sequence: CASSSQGAGANEKLFF. The CDR3 coding sequence is TGCGCCAGCAGCTCACAGGGGGCAGGGGCTAATGAAAAACTGTTTTTT. The chain employs TRBV5-1 and TRBJ1-4, with TRBD1 identical over 9 bases. Trimming at V came to 3 bases and at J to 3 bases, leaving 6 bases not matched to a gene. The CDR3 spans 16 residues. From germline, CDR1 is SGHRS and CDR2 YFSETQ.

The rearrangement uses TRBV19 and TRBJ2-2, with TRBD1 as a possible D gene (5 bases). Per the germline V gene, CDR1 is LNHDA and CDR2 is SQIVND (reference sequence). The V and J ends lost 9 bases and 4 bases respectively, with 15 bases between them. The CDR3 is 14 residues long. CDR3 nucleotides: TGTGCCAGCCGCACAGGCCCAGCCACCGGGGAGCTGTTTTTT. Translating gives CASRTGPATGELFF.

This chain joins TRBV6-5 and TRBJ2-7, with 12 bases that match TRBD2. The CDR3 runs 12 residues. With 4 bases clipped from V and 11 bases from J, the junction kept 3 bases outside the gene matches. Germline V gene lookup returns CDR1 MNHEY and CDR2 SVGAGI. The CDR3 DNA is TGTGCCAGCAGTTTGGCTAGCGGGGGGGAGTACTTC. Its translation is CASSLASGGEYF.